The 30 T cell receptor beta chains below were found in one sample sequenced in a study of blood T cell repertoires in COVID-19. Repertoires were generated with immunoSEQ multiplex PCR, while TCRdb's copy carries only in-frame clones and drops some. Of approximately 180,000 clones in the sample, more than 65% are singletons; the top ten hold less than 20%. Source material: PBMCs or T cells enriched from blood (not recorded which). The origin of the receptors is a woman in her 50s with acute COVID-19.

This chain links TRBV20-1 with TRBJ1-3; no definite D call. The germline V gene has CDR1 DFQATT and CDR2 SNEGSKA (reference sequence). The CDR3 runs to 14 residues. V was pared by 3 bases and J by 4 bases, with 13 bases between. The CDR3 DNA sequence: TGCAGTGCTAGTGGCCAGGCGACCGGAAACACCATATATTTT. Its translation is CSASGQATGNTIYF.

The chain is built from TRBV19 and TRBJ2-1; 7 bases map to TRBD2. V gave up 1 base and J gave up 5 bases; unmatched junction bases: 8. CDR3 length: 16 amino acids. Germline-derived CDR1 and CDR2 are LNHDA and SQIVND (reference sequence). Written as DNA, the CDR3 is TGTGCCAGTAGTATAGGGGGGGGGATATCTCACAATGAGCAGTTCTTC. This encodes CASSIGGGISHNEQFF.

The V gene is TRBV5-4, the J gene TRBJ1-2, with no clear D. The CDR3 contains 17 residues. V gave up 1 base and J gave up 2 bases, with 18 bases separating them. The germline V gene encodes CDR1 SGHNT and CDR2 YYREEE (reference sequence). The CDR3 DNA reads as TGTGCCAGCAGCTTGTCGGGGAGCCCCCTGCCCAACTATGGCTACACCTTC. It codes for CASSLSGSPLPNYGYTF. Filled out from reference TRBV5-4 and TRBJ1-2, the complete variable domain reads ETGVTQSPTHLIKTRGQQVTLRCSSQSGHNTVSWYQQALGQGPQFIFQYYREEENGRGNFPPRFSGLQFPNYSSELNVNALELDDSALYLCASSLSGSPLPNYGYTFGSGTRLTVV.

The V and J genes are TRBV7-9 and TRBJ2-5; 10 nucleotides line up with TRBD1. Germline CDR1 reads SEHNR; CDR2 reads FQNEAQ (reference sequence). This CDR3 is 15 amino acids long. The V segment lost 5 bases and the J segment 4 bases; nucleotides outside the gene matches: 7. The CDR3 DNA reads TGTGCCAGCAGCCTAAGACGGGACAGGGGAGAGACCCAGTACTTC. Encoded protein: CASSLRRDRGETQYF.

This clone was detected only once. This sequence joins TRBV5-1 and TRBJ1-1; D may be TRBD1 (6 bases). V was shortened by 0 bases and J by 1 base, with 13 bases between the two germline ends. Per the germline V gene, CDR1 is SGHRS and CDR2 is YFSETQ. The CDR3 is 16 amino acids. The CDR3 DNA is TGCGCCAGCAGCTTGGGCCCGCCAGGGGCGAACACTGAAGCTTTCTTT. This sequence encodes CASSLGPPGANTEAFF.

This clone was detected a few times. The chain combines TRBV25-1 with TRBJ1-3, with no clear D. The CDR3 covers 14 residues. V dropped 7 bases and J dropped 7 bases, with 17 bases sitting between them. CDR1 is MGHDK, CDR2 SYGVNS, per germline. The CDR3 sequence: CASTAGGSRNTIYF. CDR3 bases: TGTGCCAGCACCGCTGGAGGTTCTAGGAACACCATATATTTT. Complete variable domain (other parts from reference TRBV25-1 and TRBJ1-3): EADIYQTPRYLVIGTGKKITLECSQTMGHDKMYWYQQDPGMELHLIHYSYGVNSTEKGDLSSESTVSRIRTEHFPLTLESARPSHTSQYLCASTAGGSRNTIYFGEGSWLTVV.

This chain connects TRBV6-6 to TRBJ2-1; weak D call: TRBD2 (6 bases). The CDR3 sequence is 14 residues long. Germline values: CDR1 MNHNY, CDR2 SVGAGI (reference sequence). Trimming removed 2 bases at V and 7 bases at J, with 12 bases between. The chain's CDR3 is CASSYGGSGNEQFF. The CDR3 bases are TGTGCCAGCAGTTACGGGGGGTCGGGGAATGAGCAGTTCTTC.

The CDR3 reads CASSLTGTDYEKLFF. The CDR3, as DNA: TGTGCCAGCTCACTTACCGGGACAGATTATGAAAAACTGTTTTTT. The chain is built from TRBV18 and TRBJ1-4; TRBD1 agrees at 7 bases. Losses at the gene ends were 4 bases for V and 6 bases for J; bases not matched to a gene: 8. Germline CDR1 is KGHSH and CDR2 is LQKENI. The CDR3 consists of 15 residues.

The chain uses TRBV5-6 and TRBJ1-4; 10 bases match TRBD1. CDR1 SGHDT and CDR2 YYEEEE come from the germline V gene. V gave up 5 bases and J gave up 5 bases; unmatched junction bases: 6. This CDR3 has 15 amino acids. The CDR3 DNA follows: TGTGCCAGCAGGACGTCGGACAGGGGGAATGAAAAACTGTTTTTT. As protein: CASRTSDRGNEKLFF.

Only a few counts were recorded for this clone. The genes are TRBV7-9 and TRBJ1-5; maybe TRBD1 (6 bases). Per germline, CDR1 SEHNR and CDR2 FQNEAQ (reference sequence). This CDR3 has 15 amino acids. Trimming shortened V by 5 bases and J by 3 bases, and 14 bases separated the two germline ends. The CDR3 sequence is CASSQTRGPNQPQHF. For the CDR3, the DNA is TGTGCCAGCAGCCAGACCAGGGGCCCCAATCAGCCCCAGCATTTT.

This chain connects TRBV5-4 to TRBJ2-2; 7 bases line up with TRBD1. Trimming cost V 0 bases and J 5 bases; bases outside gene matches: 4. Germline V CDR1 and CDR2: SGHNT, YYREEE (reference sequence). There are 15 residues in the CDR3. The CDR3 loop reads CASSLGQGETGELFF. DNA of the CDR3: TGTGCCAGCAGCTTGGGGCAGGGGGAAACCGGGGAGCTGTTTTTT. The full variable domain, in which reference TRBV5-4 and TRBJ2-2 provide the parts outside the CDR3, is ETGVTQSPTHLIKTRGQQVTLRCSSQSGHNTVSWYQQALGQGPQFIFQYYREEENGRGNFPPRFSGLQFPNYSSELNVNALELDDSALYLCASSLGQGETGELFFGEGSRLTVL.

The CDR3 sequence: CASSLGASNPYEQYV. CDR3 DNA sequence: TGTGCCAGCAGCTTAGGGGCTTCGAACCCCTACGAGCAGTACGTC. The chain links TRBV11-2 to TRBJ2-7, with no clear D. With 1 base removed from V and 2 bases from J, the gap between germline ends came to 12 bases. The CDR3 is 15 amino acids. Germline V CDR1 and CDR2: SGHAT, FQNNGV.

This rearrangement joins TRBV4-3 to TRBJ2-1, with 15 positions matching TRBD2. The CDR3 has 19 residues. CDR1 and CDR2 from the germline V gene are LGHNA and YSLEER. The J segment lost 4 bases and the V segment lost 1 base, leaving 8 bases of the junction unmatched. The CDR3 DNA reads as TGCGCCAGCAGCCAAGCCGCGGGACTAGCGGGGGGCCATTACAATGAGCAGTTCTTC. It yields the protein CASSQAAGLAGGHYNEQFF.

The rearrangement uses TRBV27 and TRBJ2-1, with a possible D match to TRBD1 (6 bases). V lost 1 base to trimming and J lost 8 bases, with 15 bases between them. The CDR3 length is 15 residues. The germline V gene has CDR1 MNHEY and CDR2 SMNVEV (reference sequence). The CDR3 coding sequence is TGTGCCAGCAGTTTATTAAGCAGGGGTAGTGATGAGCAGTTCTTC. This codes for CASSLLSRGSDEQFF.

The rearrangement joins TRBV28 to TRBJ1-2; the match to TRBD1 covers 7 bases. The V segment lost 3 bases and the J segment 2 bases; nucleotides outside the gene matches: 21. The CDR3 has 20 amino acids. Germline V gives CDR1 MDHEN, CDR2 SYDVKM. DNA for the CDR3: TGTGCCAGCAGTTTCCTACTATCCTCTTCCCGGGGACAGAGAAACTATGGCTACACCTTC. Its protein product is CASSFLLSSSRGQRNYGYTF.

The chain joins TRBV28 to TRBJ2-3, with 11 bases that match TRBD2. Trimming took 3 bases from V and 7 from J; bases not matched to a gene: 6. CDR3 length equals 15 residues. Germline CDR1 MDHEN, CDR2 SYDVKM. Written as DNA, the CDR3 is TGTGCCAGCAGTTTTATAGCGGGGGGGCCATATACGCAGTATTTT. It specifies CASSFIAGGPYTQYF.

J is TRBJ1-2 and V is TRBV28; the match to TRBD1 covers 9 bases. CDR1 is MDHEN, CDR2 SYDVKM, per germline. CDR3 length: 13 amino acids. With V trimmed by 8 bases and J by 7 bases, 8 bases remained unmatched. The CDR3 DNA sequence: TGTGCCAGCGCGCCACAGGGGGCGCTTGGCTACACCTTC. Amino acid sequence: CASAPQGALGYTF.

The chain carries TRBV6-5 and TRBJ1-6, with 9 nucleotides matching TRBD1. Trimming cost V 2 bases and J 7 bases; bases outside gene matches: 6. CDR1 and CDR2 (germline): MNHEY, SVGAGI. This CDR3 is built from 16 residues. The CDR3 is CASSYRGQGLNSPLHF. As DNA, the CDR3 is TGTGCCAGCAGTTACCGGGGACAGGGCCTAAATTCACCCCTCCACTTT.

This chain connects TRBV28 to TRBJ1-5; D is undetermined. This CDR3 has 18 residues. Germline V gene sequence: CDR1 MDHEN, CDR2 SYDVKM. Trimming removed 1 base at V and 7 bases at J, with 23 bases between. The DNA of the CDR3 is TGTGCCAGCAGTTTATTTGGATTTTCTGGGTCGAGCGGGCAGCCCCAGCATTTT. Protein: CASSLFGFSGSSGQPQHF.

In this sample, this clone turned up a few times. The sample carries other DNA sequences with the same CDR3. V gene TRBV7-2 combines with J gene TRBJ2-7; D call uncertain. V lost 1 base and J 2 bases, leaving 6 bases between the germline ends. Germline-derived CDR1 and CDR2 are SGHTA and FQGNSA. The CDR3 contains 13 residues. The CDR3 nucleotides read TGTGCCAGCAGCTTAGATTCGGCCTACGAGCAGTACGTC. Amino acid sequence: CASSLDSAYEQYV.

This chain links TRBV5-1 with TRBJ2-1, with TRBD2 matching 7 bases. The CDR3 extends over 15 amino acids. The germline V gene encodes CDR1 SGHRS and CDR2 YFSETQ. The J segment lost 2 bases and the V segment lost 4 bases, leaving 6 bases of the junction unmatched. CDR3 nucleotides: TGCGCCAGCAGCGGGGCGGGGGACCCCTACAATGAGCAGTTCTTC. Translation: CASSGAGDPYNEQFF.

As DNA, the CDR3 is TGCGCCAGCAGCCCCGGGACTACGGAAGGTGGTGAGCAGTTCTTC. Protein: CASSPGTTEGGEQFF. The chain uses TRBV5-1 and TRBJ2-1; 7 nucleotides agree with TRBD2. CDR3 length equals 15 residues. J was trimmed by 9 bases and V by 4 bases; bases with no gene match: 13. In germline, CDR1 is SGHRS, CDR2 YFSETQ.

This chain joins TRBV29-1 and TRBJ1-2, with D possibly matching TRBD1 (6 bases). Between the trimmed V and J ends, which lost 4 bases and 6 bases, there was a span of 12 bases. This CDR3 is 12 amino acids long. Germline V gene data show CDR1 as SQVTM and CDR2 as ANQGSEA. The CDR3 region has the DNA TGCAGCGTTGGTCAGGGGTTGAATGGCTACACCTTC. Translated, it gives CSVGQGLNGYTF.

The chain combines TRBV6-5 with TRBJ1-5; a weak D match, TRBD1 (6 bases). This CDR3 has 15 amino acids. Germline V gene lookup returns CDR1 MNHEY and CDR2 SVGAGI. V lost 4 bases, J lost 3 bases, and 13 bases lay in between. The CDR3 DNA follows: TGTGCCAGCAGTTTGACCAGGGGAGACAATCAGCCCCAGCATTTT. This codes for CASSLTRGDNQPQHF.

The chain combines TRBV7-3 with TRBJ2-3; D might be TRBD2 (6 bases). Per the germline V gene, CDR1 is SGHTA and CDR2 is FQGTGA. This CDR3 comprises 14 residues. V lost 5 bases and J 2 bases, leaving 11 bases between the germline ends. In nucleotides, the CDR3 is TGTGCCAGCAGCCGGGCGGGAAACACAGATACGCAGTATTTT. This gives the protein CASSRAGNTDTQYF.

The sample holds many counts of this clone. The chain combines TRBV6-5 with TRBJ2-7; weak D call: TRBD1 (6 bases). Germline CDR1 MNHEY, CDR2 SVGAGI. The CDR3 sequence is 14 residues long. The germline V and J ends were trimmed by 7 bases and 8 bases, with 21 bases remaining between them. The CDR3 loop is CASNWDTGRVQQYV. The CDR3 DNA follows: TGTGCCAGCAATTGGGACACGGGACGTGTACAGCAGTACGTC.

This rearrangement joins TRBV6-2 or TRBV6-3 to TRBJ2-5; D ambiguous. The V end was cut by 1 base, the J end by 4 bases, with 10 bases between. The CDR3 extends over 14 amino acids. CDR1 and CDR2 (germline): MNHEY, SVGEGT. This CDR3 reads CASSYYAFGETQYF. The CDR3 nucleotides are TGTGCCAGCAGTTACTACGCGTTTGGAGAGACCCAGTACTTC.

This clone was seen only once. J is TRBJ2-3 and V is TRBV6-2 or TRBV6-3; 13 nucleotides align to TRBD2. CDR3 length equals 20 residues. V lost 6 bases to trimming and J lost 0 bases; unmatched junction nucleotides: 15. Germline V lookup: CDR1 MNHEY, CDR2 SVGEGT. CDR3 nucleotide sequence: TGTGCCAGCAGCCGACCGCCGGGACTAGCGGGGAAGCCTAGCACAGATACGCAGTATTTT. It specifies CASSRPPGLAGKPSTDTQYF.

The table lists this clone with a few counts. The CDR3 is CASSQPLVGGRDTQYF. As DNA, the CDR3 is TGCGCCAGCAGCCAACCTTTAGTGGGGGGGAGGGATACGCAGTATTTT. The gene calls are TRBV4-3 and TRBJ2-3, with 7 bases lining up with TRBD2. In germline, CDR1 is LGHNA, CDR2 YSLEER. V was pared by 2 bases and J by 6 bases, with 11 bases of the junction left unmatched. This CDR3 region has 16 residues.

The chain joins TRBV28 to TRBJ1-2, with a possible D match to TRBD1 (5 bases). Between the trimmed V and J ends, which lost 7 bases and 2 bases, there was a span of 17 bases. The CDR3 spans 15 residues. Germline lookup yields CDR1 MDHEN and CDR2 SYDVKM. CDR3 amino acids: CASNTWGRWNYGYTF. Written as DNA, the CDR3 is TGTGCCAGCAACACTTGGGGCAGGTGGAACTATGGCTACACCTTC.